These 32 T cell receptor beta chains share one sample of origin, sequenced in a study of T cell responses to AZD1222 COVID-19 vaccine. TCRdb's table, derived via immunoSEQ multiplex PCR, lists solely in-frame clones and lacks some. Of some 140,000 clones listed, approximately 93% are singletons. The sample consisted of peripheral blood, taken on day 0 of AZD1222 vaccination. These receptors were collected from an adult in good health.

The rearrangement joins TRBV5-6 to TRBJ1-1; the D gene is possibly TRBD1 (5 bases). Germline assignment: CDR1 SGHDT and CDR2 YYEEEE. Between the trimmed V and J ends, which lost 4 bases and 2 bases, there was a span of 21 bases. CDR3 size: 17 residues. The DNA of the CDR3 is TGTGCCAGCAGCCCTTGGGGGTCACCCCGTCGAAACACTGAAGCTTTCTTT. As protein: CASSPWGSPRRNTEAFF.

With respect to this clone: This sample also contains other DNA sequences that code for the same CDR3. The chain is built from TRBV19 and TRBJ1-1, with no clear D. Germline CDR1 LNHDA, CDR2 SQIVND (reference sequence). Trimming cost V 3 bases and J 1 base, with 9 bases left between them. CDR3 size: 14 residues. The CDR3 DNA sequence: TGTGCCAGTAGTATGACGGCCCAGAACACTGAAGCTTTCTTT. This sequence encodes CASSMTAQNTEAFF.

This clone was observed a single time. V gene TRBV4-1 combines with J gene TRBJ2-2; D not certain. Trimming left V 0 bases short and J 3 bases short, with 5 bases between. There are 14 residues in the CDR3. Germline CDR1 is MGHRA and CDR2 is YSYEKL. The CDR3 DNA follows: TGCGCCAGCAGCCAAGACACGTACACCGGGGAGCTGTTTTTT. Translating it yields CASSQDTYTGELFF.

The J gene is TRBJ2-7, the V gene TRBV19, with a possible D match to TRBD1 (7 bases). The V gene lost 3 bases and the J gene lost 3 bases, with 15 bases spanning the gap. Germline V gene sequence: CDR1 LNHDA, CDR2 SQIVND (reference sequence). The CDR3 runs to 15 residues. The CDR3 DNA reads as TGTGCCAGTAGTATCGGCGGGACAGTCAACTACGAGCAGTACTTC. Amino acids: CASSIGGTVNYEQYF.

The rearrangement links TRBV10-3 to TRBJ2-3; D call uncertain. Germline loops: CDR1 ENHRY, CDR2 SYGVKD. Trimming removed 7 bases at V and 0 bases at J, with 8 bases between. The CDR3 length is 13 residues. Here the CDR3 reads CAITSPSTDTQYF. The CDR3 DNA reads as TGTGCCATCACAAGTCCTAGCACAGATACGCAGTATTTT.

This chain uses TRBV29-1 with TRBJ1-2; a possible D gene is TRBD1 (6 bases). Germline V lookup: CDR1 SQVTM, CDR2 ANQGSEA. There are 13 residues in the CDR3. The V end was cut by 6 bases, the J end by 4 bases, with 15 bases between. The CDR3 region is CSVDYRATYGYTF. Written as DNA, the CDR3 is TGCAGCGTCGATTACAGGGCCACCTATGGCTACACCTTC.

The chain links TRBV12-3 or TRBV12-4 to TRBJ1-6; no clear D. V was shortened by 7 bases and J by 9 bases, with 13 bases between the two germline ends. This CDR3 comprises 13 residues. Here the CDR3 DNA reads TGTGCCAGCAAGGGTAGTTCGGGTTCACCCCTCCACTTT. Translating it yields CASKGSSGSPLHF.

J is TRBJ1-1 and V is TRBV29-1; tentative D call: TRBD1 (5 bases). The V gene lost 3 bases and the J gene lost 4 bases, with 15 bases spanning the gap. CDR1 and CDR2 (germline): SQVTM, ANQGSEA. The length of the CDR3 is 14 residues. This chain's CDR3 is CSVDGDLFSTEAFF. Here the CDR3 DNA reads TGCAGCGTTGATGGGGACCTCTTCTCCACTGAAGCTTTCTTT.

V gene TRBV7-9 combines with J gene TRBJ2-7; 8 bases are shared with TRBD2. Trimming removed 4 bases from V and 0 bases from J; junction bases left unmatched: 5. Germline V CDR1 and CDR2: SEHNR, FQNEAQ (reference sequence). CDR3 length: 15 amino acids. The CDR3 DNA is TGTGCCAGCAGCTCTTTCGGGACTAGCTCCTACGAGCAGTACTTC. This gives the protein CASSSFGTSSYEQYF. Full variable domain (remainder filled in from reference TRBV7-9 and TRBJ2-7): DTGVSQNPRHKITKRGQNVTFRCDPISEHNRLYWYRQTLGQGPEFLTYFQNEAQLEKSRLLSDRFSAERPKGSFSTLEIQRTEQGDSAMYLCASSSFGTSSYEQYFGPGTRLTVT.

This rearrangement joins TRBV6-4 to TRBJ2-2, with D perhaps matching TRBD1 (6 bases). The CDR3 has 14 amino acids. Germline-derived CDR1 and CDR2 are MRHNA and SNTAGT. Between the trimmed V and J ends, which lost 9 bases and 2 bases, there was a span of 13 bases. CDR3 amino acids: CASRQATNTGELFF. The CDR3 DNA is TGTGCCAGTCGACAGGCCACTAACACCGGGGAGCTGTTTTTT.

This chain uses TRBV5-6 with TRBJ1-1; unclear D gene. Germline loops: CDR1 SGHDT, CDR2 YYEEEE. V was clipped by 1 base and J by 4 bases, with 17 bases between them. This CDR3 has 16 amino acids. The CDR3 DNA follows: TGTGCCAGCAGCTTGCTCGATCGAACATTGAGCACTGAAGCTTTCTTT. It translates to CASSLLDRTLSTEAFF. The entire variable domain, with the rest obtained from reference TRBV5-6 and TRBJ1-1, is as follows: DAGVTQSPTHLIKTRGQQVTLRCSPKSGHDTVSWYQQALGQGPQFIFQYYEEEERQRGNFPDRFSGHQFPNYSSELNVNALLLGDSALYLCASSLLDRTLSTEAFFGQGTRLTVV.

This chain uses TRBV6-5 with TRBJ1-1; 8 nucleotides align to TRBD1. Germline CDR1 reads MNHEY; CDR2 reads SVGAGI. J was trimmed by 10 bases and V by 8 bases; bases with no gene match: 12. CDR3 length: 13 residues. The CDR3 loop reads CASDDRGWAAAFF. CDR3 nucleotides: TGTGCCAGCGATGACAGGGGATGGGCGGCAGCTTTCTTT.

This rearrangement joins TRBV6-5 to TRBJ1-1; no clear D. Looked up from germline, CDR1 is MNHEY and CDR2 is SVGAGI. Deletions cut 5 bases from V and 4 bases from J, with 11 bases between. The CDR3 runs to 13 residues. DNA of the CDR3: TGTGCCAGCAGTACTACTCGGGCCACTGAAGCTTTCTTT. Translated: CASSTTRATEAFF.

This clone appeared a few times. The CDR3: CASSGQSNTGELFF. The CDR3 nucleotides are TGTGCCAGCTCGGGGCAGTCGAACACCGGGGAGCTGTTTTTT. The V call is TRBV18, the J call TRBJ2-2; D is perhaps TRBD1 (5 bases). V was trimmed by 6 bases and J by 0 bases, leaving 8 bases between them. CDR1 is KGHSH, CDR2 LQKENI, per germline. There are 14 residues in the CDR3.

Written as DNA, the CDR3 is TGCAGTGCTAGAGTTTACACTGAAGCTTTCTTT. Its translation is CSARVYTEAFF. V and J are TRBV20-1 and TRBJ1-1; D is unresolved. Germline V CDR1 and CDR2: DFQATT, SNEGSKA (reference sequence). Trimming shortened V by 1 base and J by 3 bases, and 3 bases separated the two germline ends. The CDR3 consists of 11 residues.

The V and J genes are TRBV5-1 and TRBJ1-1; perhaps TRBD1 as D (6 bases). V lost 0 bases to trimming and J lost 0 bases, with 6 bases between them. The CDR3 is 14 amino acids. CDR1 and CDR2 from the germline V gene are SGHRS and YFSETQ. The CDR3 protein is CASSLDRVNTEAFF. CDR3 in DNA: TGCGCCAGCAGCTTGGACAGGGTGAACACTGAAGCTTTCTTT.

V and J are TRBV27 and TRBJ1-4; TRBD1 agrees at 9 bases. Trimming removed 5 bases from V and 8 bases from J; junction bases left unmatched: 9. The CDR3 is made up of 15 amino acids. Germline loops: CDR1 MNHEY, CDR2 SMNVEV (reference sequence). The chain's CDR3 is CASSRLGTGWEKLFF. The CDR3 nucleotides are TGTGCCAGCAGTAGGCTGGGGACAGGGTGGGAAAAACTGTTTTTT.

CDR3 DNA: TGTGCCAGCAGTTTATACTCCCGGGCCCCCAAATACTATGGCTACACCTTC. Translating gives CASSLYSRAPKYYGYTF. This chain links TRBV27 with TRBJ1-2; unclear D gene. Trimming pared 1 base from V and 3 bases from J, leaving 18 bases between. There are 17 residues in the CDR3. Per germline, CDR1 MNHEY and CDR2 SMNVEV (reference sequence).

This clone was detected only once. This chain connects TRBV27 to TRBJ1-1, with D tentatively TRBD1 (5 bases). The CDR3 sequence is 13 residues long. Germline lookup yields CDR1 MNHEY and CDR2 SMNVEV (reference sequence). V was cut by 2 bases and J by 5 bases, with 9 bases left in between. The CDR3 DNA reads TGTGCCAGCAGTTTACCAGGGAGGACTGAAGCTTTCTTT. Translating it yields CASSLPGRTEAFF.

The chain links TRBV5-1 to TRBJ1-1; possibly TRBD1 for D (5 bases). This CDR3 region has 12 residues. Germline CDR1 is SGHRS and CDR2 is YFSETQ. V dropped 7 bases and J dropped 5 bases, with 12 bases sitting between them. CDR3: CASGAGGTEAFF. CDR3 DNA sequence: TGCGCCAGCGGCGCGGGGGGTACTGAAGCTTTCTTT.

The table lists this clone with a count of one. At the DNA level, this CDR3 is encoded by other sequences in the same sample as well. This chain connects TRBV10-3 to TRBJ2-5; 8 bases agree with TRBD2. Germline assignment: CDR1 ENHRY and CDR2 SYGVKD. The CDR3 spans 14 residues. The junction had 8 bases not matched to a gene; V was cut back by 7 bases and J by 4 bases. CDR3: CAIKEAGGGETQYF. CDR3 DNA sequence: TGTGCCATCAAGGAGGCGGGGGGCGGAGAGACCCAGTACTTC.

The chain links TRBV5-1 to TRBJ1-6; the D is unclear. CDR3 length equals 15 residues. Germline CDR1 and CDR2: SGHRS and YFSETQ. V shed 2 bases and J shed 0 bases, with 6 bases lying between them. In DNA, the CDR3 is TGCGCCAGCAGCTTTCGGAGCTCCTATAATTCACCCCTCCACTTT. It translates to CASSFRSSYNSPLHF.

In this sample, this clone turned up once. V and J are TRBV27 and TRBJ2-7; D is unclear. Germline loops: CDR1 MNHEY, CDR2 SMNVEV (reference sequence). This CDR3 has 15 amino acids. The germline V and J ends were trimmed by 0 bases and 2 bases, with 11 bases remaining between them. In DNA form, the CDR3 reads TGTGCCAGCAGTTTATCCAAAGCCCCCCCCTACGAGCAGTACTTC. Encoded protein: CASSLSKAPPYEQYF.

This rearrangement joins TRBV28 to TRBJ1-4, with D uncertain. Trimming took off 5 bases at V and 8 bases at J, with 24 bases between the two ends. Germline-derived CDR1 and CDR2 are MDHEN and SYDVKM. The CDR3 totals 17 residues. This chain's CDR3 is CASSPPSRLAAGEKLFF. The CDR3 coding sequence is TGTGCCAGCAGTCCCCCTTCCCGACTGGCGGCAGGAGAAAAACTGTTTTTT.

The chain carries TRBV5-6 and TRBJ2-7; a possible D gene is TRBD1 (6 bases). The CDR3 extends over 17 amino acids. Trimming stripped 7 bases from V and 0 bases from J, with 23 bases between. Per the germline V gene, CDR1 is SGHDT and CDR2 is YYEEEE. CDR3 region: CASRTGLRRGSSYEQYF. The CDR3 nucleotides are TGTGCCAGCCGAACCGGACTTCGCAGGGGTTCCTCCTACGAGCAGTACTTC.

The chain couples TRBV14 to TRBJ2-2; D not resolved. Germline V gives CDR1 SGHDN, CDR2 FVKESK. The CDR3 has 15 amino acids. V dropped 5 bases and J dropped 4 bases, with 14 bases sitting between them. In nucleotides, the CDR3 is TGTGCCAGCAGCTCGAACCGGGTTCGCACCGGGGAGCTGTTTTTT. Its protein product is CASSSNRVRTGELFF.

The rearrangement joins TRBV4-1 to TRBJ2-5; 7 bases match TRBD1. The germline V gene has CDR1 MGHRA and CDR2 YSYEKL. The V segment lost 3 bases and the J segment 4 bases; nucleotides outside the gene matches: 2. The CDR3 is 13 residues long. Written as DNA, the CDR3 is TGCGCCAGCAGCCAGACAGGGTCAGAGACCCAGTACTTC. This translates into CASSQTGSETQYF.

The chain joins TRBV5-5 to TRBJ1-2; D possibly corresponds to TRBD1 (5 bases). The CDR3 is 15 residues long. Trimming left V 2 bases short and J 8 bases short, with 19 bases between. Germline assignment: CDR1 SGHKS and CDR2 YYEKEE (reference sequence). In DNA form, the CDR3 reads TGTGCCAGCAGCTTTGGGCAGGGAGCAGACCTCGGCTACACCTTC. This translates into CASSFGQGADLGYTF.

The chain links TRBV7-9 to TRBJ1-1; the match to TRBD1 covers 8 bases. Trimming cost V 4 bases and J 3 bases; bases outside gene matches: 1. This CDR3 contains 13 residues. Looked up from germline, CDR1 is SEHNR and CDR2 is FQNEAQ (reference sequence). The CDR3, as DNA: TGTGCCAGCAGCTCACAGGGGGACACTGAAGCTTTCTTT. This translates into CASSSQGDTEAFF. The full variable domain, completed using reference TRBV7-9 and TRBJ1-1, is DTGVSQNPRHKITKRGQNVTFRCDPISEHNRLYWYRQTLGQGPEFLTYFQNEAQLEKSRLLSDRFSAERPKGSFSTLEIQRTEQGDSAMYLCASSSQGDTEAFFGQGTRLTVV.

This CDR3 is CAARGAEGKLFF. Here the CDR3 DNA reads TGTGCCGCCAGGGGGGCGGAAGGAAAACTGTTTTTT. This sequence joins TRBV7-9 and TRBJ1-4; 7 bases line up with TRBD1. From germline, CDR1 is SEHNR and CDR2 FQNEAQ (reference sequence). Trimming took 11 bases from V and 10 from J; bases not matched to a gene: 10. This CDR3 has 12 amino acids.

This clone was found once. CDR3 region: CASSPGTGGIYGYTF. The CDR3 bases are TGCGCCAGCAGCCCTGGGACAGGGGGCATCTATGGCTACACCTTC. The chain is built from TRBV5-1 and TRBJ1-2, with 12 bases aligning to TRBD1. With V trimmed by 4 bases and J by 4 bases, 5 bases remained unmatched. Germline-derived CDR1 and CDR2 are SGHRS and YFSETQ. CDR3 size: 15 residues.

This chain connects TRBV4-2 to TRBJ1-6; D is ambiguous. The V gene lost 0 bases and the J gene lost 14 bases, with 20 bases spanning the gap. This CDR3 has 16 amino acids. Germline CDR1 and CDR2: LGHNA and YNFKEQ. CDR3 region: CASSQDRQSPPIALHF. The DNA for the CDR3 is TGTGCCAGCAGCCAAGATCGGCAGTCTCCCCCTATAGCCCTCCACTTT.